This T cell receptor (beta chain) was found in a study of shared clonotypes between healthy human individuals. Assay used: immunoSEQ multiplex PCR; TCRdb lists only in-frame clones, some missing. Here the sample spans about 1.5 million clones, nearly 99% being singletons. The CDR3 consists of 13 residues. The germline gives CDR1 MNHEY, CDR2 SVGAGI. The J segment lost 5 bases and the V segment lost 8 bases, leaving 4 bases of the junction unmatched. The receptor was isolated from a man aged 30 to 45 in good health. Sequenced input: naive CD4+ T cells sorted from blood. This sample's subset: CD45RA+ positively selected. The chain uses TRBV6-5 and TRBJ2-2, with 8 nucleotides matching TRBD2. The CDR3: CASGTRGTGELFF. As DNA, the CDR3 is TGTGCCAGCGGGACTAGGGGTACCGGGGAGCTGTTTTTT.